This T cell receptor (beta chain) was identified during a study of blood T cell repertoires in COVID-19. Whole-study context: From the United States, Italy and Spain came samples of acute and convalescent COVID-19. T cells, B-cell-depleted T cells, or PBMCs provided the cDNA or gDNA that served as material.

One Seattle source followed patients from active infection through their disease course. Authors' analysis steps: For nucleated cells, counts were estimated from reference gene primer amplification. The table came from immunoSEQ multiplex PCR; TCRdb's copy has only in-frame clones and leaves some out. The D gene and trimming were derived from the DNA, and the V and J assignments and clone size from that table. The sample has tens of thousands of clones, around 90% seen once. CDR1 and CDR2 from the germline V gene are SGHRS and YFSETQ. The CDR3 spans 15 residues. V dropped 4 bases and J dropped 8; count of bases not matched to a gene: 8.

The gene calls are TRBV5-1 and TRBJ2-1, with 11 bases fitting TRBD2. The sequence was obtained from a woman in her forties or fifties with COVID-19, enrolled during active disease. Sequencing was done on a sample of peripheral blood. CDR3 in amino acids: CASSLGLAELDEQFF. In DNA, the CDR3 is TGCGCCAGCAGCCTGGGACTAGCGGAGCTGGATGAGCAGTTCTTC.